This T cell receptor beta chain is from a study of blood T cell repertoires in COVID-19. Study context: The cDNA or gDNA used as material had been derived from T cells, B-cell-depleted T cells, or PBMCs.

The repertoire was sequenced with immunoSEQ multiplex PCR; TCRdb's copy has only in-frame clones and lacks some. The sample shows tens of thousands of clones, about nine tenths of them seen only once. CDR1 is GTSNPN, CDR2 SVGIG, per germline (reference sequence). Trimming took off 2 bases at V and 4 bases at J, with 12 bases between the two ends. The CDR3 contains 15 residues. The chain is built from TRBV30 and TRBJ1-6; possible D gene TRBD1, 6 bases. Material for sequencing was peripheral blood. The origin of this receptor is a woman at least 80 years old with acute or convalescent COVID-19. In nucleotides, the CDR3 is TGTGCCTGGAGTCGGAACAGGGATTATAATTCACCCCTCCACTTT. Its translation: CAWSRNRDYNSPLHF.